This TCR beta chain was found in a study of T cell responses to AZD1222 COVID-19 vaccine. Germline V gene lookup returns CDR1 SNHLY and CDR2 FYNNEI. The V gene end was trimmed by 6 bases and the J gene end by 2 bases; junction bases not matched to a gene: 16. This CDR3 is 18 amino acids long. The repertoire was sequenced with immunoSEQ multiplex PCR; TCRdb's copy has only in-frame clones and lacks some. The data hold about 170,000 clones, with 90% to 95% observed a single time. The receptor comes from an adult in good health. V gene TRBV2 combines with J gene TRBJ2-1; 7 bases line up with TRBD1. Specimen: peripheral blood, collected on day 0 of AZD1222 vaccination. CDR3 sequence: CASRPPGQPLLAYNEQFF. The CDR3 DNA sequence: TGTGCCAGCAGGCCCCCGGGACAGCCTCTCTTAGCCTACAATGAGCAGTTCTTC.